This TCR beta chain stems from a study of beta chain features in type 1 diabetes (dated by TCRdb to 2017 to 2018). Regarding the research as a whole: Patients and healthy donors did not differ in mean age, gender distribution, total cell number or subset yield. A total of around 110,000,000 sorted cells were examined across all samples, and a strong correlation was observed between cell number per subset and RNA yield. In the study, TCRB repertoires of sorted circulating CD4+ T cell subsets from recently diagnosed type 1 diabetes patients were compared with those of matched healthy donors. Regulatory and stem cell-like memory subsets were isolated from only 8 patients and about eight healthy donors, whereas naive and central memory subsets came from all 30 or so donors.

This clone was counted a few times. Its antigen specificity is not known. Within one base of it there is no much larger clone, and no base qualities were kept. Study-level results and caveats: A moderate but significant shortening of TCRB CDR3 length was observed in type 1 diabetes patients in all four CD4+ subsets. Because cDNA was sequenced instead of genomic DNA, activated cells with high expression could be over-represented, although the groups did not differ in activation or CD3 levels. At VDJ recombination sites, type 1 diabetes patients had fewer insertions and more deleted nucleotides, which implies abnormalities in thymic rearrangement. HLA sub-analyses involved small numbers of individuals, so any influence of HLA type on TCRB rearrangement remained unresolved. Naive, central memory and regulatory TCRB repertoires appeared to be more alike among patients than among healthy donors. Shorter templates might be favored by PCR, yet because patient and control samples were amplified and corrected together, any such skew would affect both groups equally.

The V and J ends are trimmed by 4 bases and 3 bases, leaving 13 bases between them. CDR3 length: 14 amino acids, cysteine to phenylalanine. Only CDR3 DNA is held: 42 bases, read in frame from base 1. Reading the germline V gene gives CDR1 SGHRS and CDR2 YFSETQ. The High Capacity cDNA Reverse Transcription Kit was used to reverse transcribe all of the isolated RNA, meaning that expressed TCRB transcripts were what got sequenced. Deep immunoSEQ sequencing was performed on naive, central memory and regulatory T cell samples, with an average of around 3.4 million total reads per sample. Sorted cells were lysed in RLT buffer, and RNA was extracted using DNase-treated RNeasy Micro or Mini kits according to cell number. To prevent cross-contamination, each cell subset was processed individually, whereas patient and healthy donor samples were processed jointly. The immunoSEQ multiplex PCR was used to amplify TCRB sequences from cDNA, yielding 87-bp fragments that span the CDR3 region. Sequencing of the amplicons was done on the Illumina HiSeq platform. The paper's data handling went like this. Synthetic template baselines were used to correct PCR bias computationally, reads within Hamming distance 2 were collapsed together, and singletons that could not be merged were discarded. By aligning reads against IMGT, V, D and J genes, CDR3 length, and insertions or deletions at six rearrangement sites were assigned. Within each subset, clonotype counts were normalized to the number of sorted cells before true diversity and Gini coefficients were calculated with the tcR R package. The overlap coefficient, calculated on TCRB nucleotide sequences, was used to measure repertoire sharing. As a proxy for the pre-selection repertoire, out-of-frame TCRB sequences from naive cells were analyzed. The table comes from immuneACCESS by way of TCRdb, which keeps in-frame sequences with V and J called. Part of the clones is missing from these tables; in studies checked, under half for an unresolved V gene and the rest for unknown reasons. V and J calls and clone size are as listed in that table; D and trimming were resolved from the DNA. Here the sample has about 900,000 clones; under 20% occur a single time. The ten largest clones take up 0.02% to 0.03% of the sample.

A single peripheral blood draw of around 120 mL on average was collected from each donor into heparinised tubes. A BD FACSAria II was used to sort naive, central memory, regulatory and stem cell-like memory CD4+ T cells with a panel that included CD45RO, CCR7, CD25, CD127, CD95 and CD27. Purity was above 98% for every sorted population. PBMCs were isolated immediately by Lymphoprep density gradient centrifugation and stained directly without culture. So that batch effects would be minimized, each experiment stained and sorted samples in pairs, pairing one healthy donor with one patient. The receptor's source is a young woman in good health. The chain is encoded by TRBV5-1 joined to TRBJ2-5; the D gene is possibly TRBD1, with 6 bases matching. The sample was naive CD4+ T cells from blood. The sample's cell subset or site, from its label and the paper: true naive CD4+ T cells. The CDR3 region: CASSPGQNKETQYF. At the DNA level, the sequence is TGCGCCAGCAGCCCAGGACAGAACAAAGAGACCCAGTACTTC.